The 6 T cell receptor beta chains listed next were all sequenced from one sample in a study of blood T cell repertoires in COVID-19. Produced via immunoSEQ multiplex PCR; TCRdb's table is partial and in-frame only. Found here are roughly 230,000 clones, over 85% of them singletons; the top ten hold approximately 4.3%. Sequencing was performed on PBMCs or T cells enriched from blood (not recorded which). These receptors came from a woman in her thirties with acute COVID-19.

The rearrangement joins TRBV15 to TRBJ2-7, with D tentatively TRBD1 (5 bases). The CDR3 is 16 residues long. Between the trimmed V and J ends, which lost 0 bases and 5 bases, there was a span of 17 bases. Germline CDR1 reads LNHNV; CDR2 reads YYDKDF (reference sequence). The DNA of the CDR3 is TGTGCCACCAGCAGAGATGGCAGGGCCTCCCCTCACGAGCAGTACTTC. Its protein product is CATSRDGRASPHEQYF.

The chain couples TRBV10-2 to TRBJ1-2, with D unresolved. CDR3 length: 15 residues. CDR1 and CDR2 from the germline V gene are WSHSY and SAAADI. The V and J ends lost 3 bases and 10 bases respectively, with 21 bases between them. The CDR3 protein is CASSDLRPNTIDYTF. For the CDR3, the DNA is TGCGCCAGCAGTGACTTAAGGCCCAATACTATCGACTACACCTTC.

The genes are TRBV14 and TRBJ2-5; D perhaps matches TRBD1 (6 bases). Germline CDR1 SGHDN, CDR2 FVKESK. Trimming shortened V by 1 base and J by 5 bases, and 14 bases separated the two germline ends. The CDR3 spans 15 residues. The CDR3 spells CASSQGDISRETQYF. CDR3 sequence (DNA): TGTGCCAGCAGCCAAGGGGACATCTCCAGGGAGACCCAGTACTTC.

The gene calls are TRBV27 and TRBJ2-1; D is undetermined. Germline values: CDR1 MNHEY, CDR2 SMNVEV (reference sequence). Trimming left V 2 bases short and J 2 bases short, with 7 bases between. The CDR3 covers 14 residues. CDR3 sequence (DNA): TGTGCCAGCAGTTTAGGTCTAGCCTACAATGAGCAGTTCTTC. Translation gives CASSLGLAYNEQFF.

V and J are TRBV19 and TRBJ1-1, with D perhaps TRBD1 (5 bases). CDR3 size: 13 residues. Trimming left V 5 bases short and J 4 bases short, with 11 bases between. Germline assignment: CDR1 LNHDA and CDR2 SQIVND (reference sequence). The CDR3 sequence: CASSPNRFTEAFF. For the CDR3, the DNA is TGTGCCAGTAGTCCTAACAGGTTCACTGAAGCTTTCTTT.

The chain recombines TRBV7-6 with TRBJ2-7; 11 bases line up with TRBD1. Germline trimming cut 1 base from V and 7 bases from J; bases unmatched to any gene: 6. Germline lookup yields CDR1 SGHVS and CDR2 FNYEAQ. CDR3 length equals 15 residues. The CDR3 bases are TGTGCCAGCAGCTTAGGGTCCGGGACAGGGGGGGAGCAGTACTTC. Encoded protein: CASSLGSGTGGEQYF.